The 9 T cell receptor beta chains reported below all come from one sample, sequenced in a study of blood T cells in healthy people across ages. Through a sample-barcoded 5' primer and a J-beta primer mix, a second PCR was run for roughly 6 to 11 cycles. TCRdb analysed the 5' RACE reads with MiXCR anew, one entry per CDR3 protein. The sample contains about a million distinct CDR3 sequences, just over 50% of which appear only once. The sample was blood. These receptors were taken from a woman aged 55-69 years in good health.

This rearrangement joins TRBV6-1 to TRBJ2-7; no clear D. The CDR3 covers 15 residues. CDR1 and CDR2 (germline): MNHNS, SASEGT. Trimming took off 2 bases at V and 4 bases at J, with 15 bases between the two ends. The CDR3 bases are TGTGCCAGCAGTGAAACAATTTTTGGCACATACGAGCAGTACTTC. Amino acid sequence: CASSETIFGTYEQYF.

This clonotype was found a few times. The chain employs TRBV7-9 and TRBJ2-7, with TRBD1 matching over 7 bases. The CDR3 is 14 residues long. In germline, CDR1 is SEHNR, CDR2 FQNEAQ (reference sequence). The V gene end was trimmed by 1 base and the J gene end by 5 bases; junction bases not matched to a gene: 5. The CDR3 sequence is CASSLVGGRDEQYF. The CDR3 region has the DNA TGTGCCAGCAGCTTAGTAGGGGGCAGGGACGAGCAGTACTTC.

This clonotype has just a few counts. This chain links TRBV20-1 with TRBJ2-1, with unresolved D. CDR1 is DFQATT and CDR2 is SNEGSKA in the germline V gene (reference sequence). This CDR3 has 15 residues. V was shortened by 3 bases and J by 0 bases, with 12 bases between the two germline ends. DNA of the CDR3: TGCAGTGCTAGTAGCCGGCAGAGCTCCTACAATGAGCAGTTCTTC. It codes for CSASSRQSSYNEQFF.

The genes are TRBV3-1 and TRBJ1-4, with D possibly being TRBD1 (6 bases). V lost 7 bases and J lost 2, with 11 bases in between. CDR1 and CDR2 (germline): LGHDT, YNNKEL (reference sequence). This CDR3 has 14 residues. This CDR3 is CASTGALTNEKLFF. CDR3 nucleotide sequence: TGTGCCAGCACGGGGGCCCTGACTAATGAAAAACTGTTTTTT.

The V and J genes are TRBV29-1 and TRBJ2-3, with 12 bases that match TRBD1. Germline V lookup: CDR1 SQVTM, CDR2 ANQGSEA. Germline trimming cut 7 bases from V and 4 bases from J; bases unmatched to any gene: 9. This CDR3 contains 15 residues. The CDR3 bases are TGCAGCGCCCACGGGACAGGGGGCGCAGCAGATACGCAGTATTTT. This sequence encodes CSAHGTGGAADTQYF.

The genes are TRBV12-3 or TRBV12-4 and TRBJ2-7; no clear D gene. V lost 3 bases, J lost 2 bases, and 8 bases lay in between. The length of the CDR3 is 13 residues. CDR3 bases: TGTGCCAGCAGTTTTGGGTTCGCCTACGAGCAGTACTTC. Its protein product is CASSFGFAYEQYF.

The chain has TRBV2 and TRBJ2-7, with 8 bases lining up with TRBD2. The CDR3 has 17 residues. J was trimmed by 2 bases and V by 7 bases; bases with no gene match: 16. Germline V gives CDR1 SNHLY, CDR2 FYNNEI. Here the CDR3 reads CASKGGERGLVPYEQYF. The CDR3 nucleotides read TGTGCCAGCAAGGGAGGTGAGAGGGGACTAGTCCCCTACGAGCAGTACTTC. Together with reference TRBV2 and TRBJ2-7, the CDR3 gives the full variable domain: EPEVTQTPSHQVTQMGQEVILRCVPISNHLYFYWYRQILGQKVEFLVSFYNNEISEKSEIFDDQFSVERPDGSNFTLKIRSTKLEDSAMYFCASKGGERGLVPYEQYFGPGTRLTVT.

This clonotype was recorded a few times. The chain combines TRBV11-1 with TRBJ1-4; 7 bases map to TRBD1. Germline V gene data show CDR1 as SGHAT and CDR2 as FQDESV (reference sequence). This CDR3 comprises 16 residues. V trimming: 3 bases; J trimming: 0 bases; junction bases outside the gene matches: 4. As DNA, the CDR3 is TGTGCCAGCAGCTTGATCGGGACAGCAACTAATGAAAAACTGTTTTTT. This gives the protein CASSLIGTATNEKLFF.

This clonotype occurred a few times. V and J are TRBV28 and TRBJ2-1, with 9 bases aligning to TRBD1. CDR3 length: 17 residues. V gave up 0 bases and J gave up 3 bases; unmatched junction bases: 6. Germline V gene sequence: CDR1 MDHEN, CDR2 SYDVKM. CDR3 loop: CASSLWTQGAVYNEQFF. CDR3 sequence (DNA): TGTGCCAGCAGTTTATGGACACAGGGGGCGGTCTACAATGAGCAGTTCTTC.